The 14 T cell receptor beta chains in this list originate from one sample, sequenced in a study of patients and donors after allogeneic stem cell transplantation. TCRdb recomputed calls from the RT-PCR reads with MiXCR, one row per CDR3 protein. The table records some 60,000 distinct CDR3 sequences, about an eighth of them present only once. Source material: blood, either unsorted or a sorted T cell fraction (not recorded which). The source is a human donor who was either an allogeneic HSCT recipient or a stem cell or donor lymphocyte infusion donor (not recorded which). It is not recorded whose cells these are; they may come from a transplant donor.

The genes are TRBV7-6 and TRBJ2-1, with 7 bases fitting TRBD2. V gave up 1 base and J gave up 0 bases; unmatched junction bases: 6. Germline CDR1 reads SGHVS; CDR2 reads FNYEAQ. The CDR3 length is 17 residues. As DNA, the CDR3 is TGTGCCAGCAGCTTAGGCGGAGCTAGCGGCTCCTACAATGAGCAGTTCTTC. It is translated as CASSLGGASGSYNEQFF.

In its sample, this clonotype was seen many times. The rearrangement uses TRBV7-9 and TRBJ1-1, with 8 nucleotides matching TRBD1. The CDR3 is 18 residues long. With V trimmed by 5 bases and J by 0 bases, 14 bases remained unmatched. The germline V gene encodes CDR1 SEHNR and CDR2 FQNEAQ (reference sequence). The CDR3 reads CASSPVPPGQGLNTEAFF. As DNA, the CDR3 is TGTGCCAGCAGCCCCGTTCCCCCAGGACAGGGATTGAACACTGAAGCTTTCTTT.

This clonotype appeared a few times. This sequence joins TRBV4-1 and TRBJ2-7; D gene uncertain. Trimming removed 0 bases from V and 6 bases from J, with 9 bases in between. The germline V gene has CDR1 MGHRA and CDR2 YSYEKL. This CDR3 has 13 residues. The CDR3 is CASSQESLAEQYF. The DNA of the CDR3 is TGCGCCAGCAGCCAAGAATCCCTGGCCGAGCAGTACTTC.

This clonotype was observed a handful of times. The chain uses TRBV27 and TRBJ2-7; D tentatively reads TRBD1 or TRBD2 (5 bases each). The CDR3 extends over 15 amino acids. The germline V gene encodes CDR1 MNHEY and CDR2 SMNVEV (reference sequence). V gave up 2 bases and J gave up 3 bases, with 14 bases separating them. This CDR3 is CASSLGDPTFYEQYF. The CDR3 region has the DNA TGTGCCAGCAGTTTAGGGGACCCAACATTCTACGAGCAGTACTTC.

This clonotype was seen only a few times. This CDR3 reads CSATRDYNEQFF. The CDR3 DNA reads as TGCAGTGCTACTAGGGACTACAATGAGCAGTTCTTC. V gene TRBV20-1 combines with J gene TRBJ2-1, with unresolved D. Germline lookup yields CDR1 DFQATT and CDR2 SNEGSKA (reference sequence). The CDR3 is made up of 12 amino acids. Trimming left V 4 bases short and J 3 bases short, with 7 bases between.

There are a few counts of this clonotype. CDR3 region: CASSKERPSDQPQHF. In DNA, the CDR3 is TGTGCCAGCAGCAAAGAGAGGCCCAGCGATCAGCCCCAGCATTTT. The V gene is TRBV21-1, the J gene TRBJ1-5. TRBV21-1 is a listed pseudogene. The CDR3 is 15 amino acids.

This clonotype was counted between two and nine times. The chain is built from TRBV7-9 and TRBJ1-1, with TRBD1 matching 7 bases. The length of the CDR3 is 14 residues. Germline V gene sequence: CDR1 SEHNR, CDR2 FQNEAQ (reference sequence). V trimming: 3 bases; J trimming: 2 bases; junction bases outside the gene matches: 3. CDR3 nucleotide sequence: TGTGCCAGCAGCTTTCAGGGGGTCAACACTGAAGCTTTCTTT. This encodes CASSFQGVNTEAFF.

This rearrangement joins TRBV7-9 to TRBJ2-7; D unresolved. The CDR3 covers 13 residues. Germline assignment: CDR1 SEHNR and CDR2 FQNEAQ (reference sequence). The ends were cut back, 5 bases at V and 2 bases at J, with 10 bases in the middle. CDR3 bases: TGTGCCAGCAGCCATAACATAGCCTACGAGCAGTACTTC. Protein product: CASSHNIAYEQYF.

On this clonotype itself: At one end, the junction sequence differs from germline, possibly due to a read error. The CDR3 DNA reads TGTGCCAGCAGTGTAGGCGGGACCTACGAGCAGTACTTC. As protein: CASSVGGTYEQYF. The chain recombines TRBV9 with TRBJ2-7; tentative D call: TRBD2 (6 bases). The V gene's germline CDR1 is SGDLS and CDR2 YYNGEE. The CDR3 length is 13 residues.

J is TRBJ2-3 and V is TRBV6-5, with D tentatively TRBD1 (6 bases). The CDR3 has 14 residues. Trimming left V 6 bases short and J 2 bases short, with 12 bases between. The germline V gene encodes CDR1 MNHEY and CDR2 SVGAGI. This CDR3 reads CASRRTADTDTQYF. CDR3 DNA sequence: TGTGCCAGCAGGCGGACAGCCGACACAGATACGCAGTATTTT.

This clonotype was seen a few times. The chain uses TRBV30 and TRBJ2-7; 10 bases are shared with TRBD1. Trimming at V came to 2 bases and at J to 2 bases, leaving 3 bases not matched to a gene. Germline CDR1 is GTSNPN and CDR2 is SVGIG (reference sequence). The CDR3 is 14 amino acids. The CDR3 sequence: CAWSTGTGAYEQYF. The CDR3 DNA reads as TGTGCCTGGAGTACCGGGACAGGGGCCTACGAGCAGTACTTC.

In its sample, this clonotype was seen a few times. The chain combines TRBV20-1 with TRBJ1-5; D perhaps matches TRBD1 (5 bases). V lost 3 bases and J 7 bases, leaving 16 bases between the germline ends. CDR1 is DFQATT, CDR2 SNEGSKA, per germline (reference sequence). The CDR3 is made up of 14 amino acids. The CDR3 reads CSARSYRGEQPQHF. CDR3 coding DNA: TGCAGTGCTAGGAGTTATAGAGGGGAACAGCCCCAGCATTTT.

The rearrangement joins TRBV7-9 to TRBJ2-3; D is ambiguous. CDR3 length: 16 residues. Germline V gives CDR1 SEHNR, CDR2 FQNEAQ (reference sequence). Between the trimmed V and J ends, which lost 5 bases and 5 bases, there was a span of 20 bases. The CDR3 protein is CASSPSFGGGGDTQYF. The CDR3 DNA reads TGTGCCAGCAGCCCTAGTTTCGGCGGTGGTGGAGATACGCAGTATTTT.

The sample holds a few counts of this clonotype. The DNA for the CDR3 is TGTGCCAGCAGCCCTGCCCCCGCCTTCTACGAGCAGTACTTC. It yields the protein CASSPAPAFYEQYF. The chain links TRBV7-6 to TRBJ2-7; the D is unclear. With 5 bases removed from V and 3 bases from J, the gap between germline ends came to 14 bases. This CDR3 comprises 14 residues. Germline lookup yields CDR1 SGHVS and CDR2 FNYEAQ.